This T cell receptor (beta chain) comes out of a study of T-cell memory formation after mild COVID-19. TCRdb passed the 5' RACE reads through MiXCR, listing each CDR3 protein once. The repertoire holds 250,000 to 350,000 distinct CDR3 sequences, with more than 15% as singletons. Trimming removed 1 base from V and 2 bases from J, with 9 bases in between. Germline-derived CDR1 and CDR2 are LGHNA and YNFKEQ. CDR3 length: 14 residues. Sequencing was done on a sample of PBMCs or a T cell subset sorted from them (not recorded which). The chain uses TRBV4-2 and TRBJ2-7; D is unclear. The source is a man between 18 and 35 years old who had mild COVID-19 (a few samples of this study predate the infection). Cell type and time point are not known. The CDR3 sequence is CASSQGRPAYEQYF. CDR3 DNA: TGTGCCAGCAGCCAAGGACGGCCAGCCTACGAGCAGTACTTC.